The 17 T cell receptor beta chains below all came from one sample that was sequenced in a study of cytomegalovirus exposure and HLA in healthy donors (dated by TCRdb to the late 2010s). The library was prepared using the immunoSEQ multiplex PCR assay. For the multiplex PCR, a mixture combining 60 forward primers for TCR Vbeta segments and 13 reverse primers for TCR Jbeta segments was used. Drawn from immuneACCESS, this table holds only the in-frame rearrangements with V and J called that TCRdb kept. Clones are partly lost; checked studies trace under half to an unresolved V gene and leave the rest unexplained. The sample profile shows some 71,000 clones; 70% to 75% of them were found once. The ten top clones hold 20% to 25% of the sample. Sequenced: PBMCs. These receptors all come from a woman in her thirties in good health and CMV-seropositive.

V and J are TRBV19 and TRBJ1-2; D is uncertain. Trimming removed 3 bases at V and 0 bases at J, with 8 bases between. The CDR3 loop spans 14 amino acids. Germline V CDR1 and CDR2: LNHDA, SQIVND (reference sequence). The CDR3 nucleotides read TGTGCCAGTAGTATCGCGGTGTCTAACTATGGCTACACCTTC. It yields the protein CASSIAVSNYGYTF.

This clone has just a few counts. V gene TRBV7-2 combines with J gene TRBJ2-3, with 7 bases identical to TRBD2. The V gene's germline CDR1 is SGHTA and CDR2 FQGNSA. The CDR3 length is 18 residues. Unmatched junction bases numbered 9, after V lost 0 bases and J lost 0 bases. CDR3 residues: CASSLAASGGISTDTQYF. In DNA form, the CDR3 reads TGTGCCAGCAGCTTAGCGGCTAGCGGAGGGATTAGCACAGATACGCAGTATTTT. Together with reference TRBV7-2 and TRBJ2-3, the CDR3 gives the full variable domain: GAGVSQSPSNKVTEKGKDVELRCDPISGHTALYWYRQSLGQGLEFLIYFQGNSAPDKSGLPSDRFSAERTGGSVSTLTIQRTQQEDSAVYLCASSLAASGGISTDTQYFGPGTRLTVL.

In its sample, this clone was seen a few times. The CDR3 region is CASSSRGRSYNEQFF. In DNA form, the CDR3 reads TGTGCCAGCAGTAGCAGGGGTAGGTCCTACAATGAGCAGTTCTTC. The genes are TRBV6-5 and TRBJ2-1; D might be TRBD1 (6 bases). Germline V gene sequence: CDR1 MNHEY, CDR2 SVGAGI. V was pared by 5 bases and J by 1 base, with 12 bases between. The CDR3 spans 15 residues.

The chain is built from TRBV25-1 and TRBJ2-1; 7 bases match TRBD2. The CDR3 contains 15 residues. With V trimmed by 2 bases and J by 3 bases, 4 bases remained unmatched. The germline V gene encodes CDR1 MGHDK and CDR2 SYGVNS. CDR3 DNA sequence: TGTGCCAGCAGTGAAGGGGGGGTAGACTACAATGAGCAGTTCTTC. Residues: CASSEGGVDYNEQFF.

The V and J genes are TRBV30 and TRBJ2-2; 8 positions agree with TRBD2. Losses at the gene ends were 5 bases for V and 5 bases for J; bases not matched to a gene: 13. The CDR3 has 16 amino acids. CDR1 and CDR2 from the germline V gene are GTSNPN and SVGIG (reference sequence). CDR3 residues: CAWVLGTRRWTGELFF. The CDR3 DNA sequence: TGTGCCTGGGTCCTCGGGACTAGACGTTGGACCGGGGAGCTGTTTTTT.

V and J are TRBV5-1 and TRBJ2-7; 8 bases fit TRBD2. Germline V CDR1 and CDR2: SGHRS, YFSETQ. The CDR3 contains 13 residues. The ends lost 2 bases at V and 6 bases at J; junction bases unmatched: 4. The CDR3 DNA follows: TGCGCCAGCAGCTTAGGACTAGCAAGCGAGCAGTACTTC. Encoded protein: CASSLGLASEQYF.

The chain has TRBV10-2 and TRBJ1-4, with D perhaps TRBD1 (6 bases). Germline lookup yields CDR1 WSHSY and CDR2 SAAADI. This CDR3 has 14 amino acids. V lost 6 bases and J lost 8, with 16 bases in between. CDR3 residues: CASSRWGRREKLFF. The CDR3 nucleotides read TGCGCCAGCAGCCGTTGGGGGCGCCGGGAAAAACTGTTTTTT.

This chain uses TRBV5-4 with TRBJ2-7; tentative D call: TRBD2 (6 bases). Germline V lookup: CDR1 SGHNT, CDR2 YYREEE (reference sequence). The CDR3 runs 14 residues. V was shortened by 6 bases and J by 3 bases, with 16 bases between the two germline ends. The CDR3, as DNA: TGTGCCAGCACCTTAATCGGAGGGGTCTACGAGCAGTACTTC. Its translation: CASTLIGGVYEQYF.

J is TRBJ1-1 and V is TRBV7-2; D call uncertain. From germline, CDR1 is SGHTA and CDR2 FQGNSA. With 1 base removed from V and 1 base from J, the gap between germline ends came to 10 bases. CDR3 length equals 15 residues. The CDR3 DNA is TGTGCCAGCAGCTTAGTTGTGACACAGAACACTGAAGCTTTCTTT. Its protein is CASSLVVTQNTEAFF.

This chain connects TRBV27 to TRBJ1-6; the match to TRBD1 covers 9 bases. After removal of 5 bases from V and 10 bases from J, the junction contained 12 bases not matched to a gene. Germline CDR1 and CDR2: MNHEY and SMNVEV (reference sequence). This CDR3 is built from 16 residues. This CDR3 reads CASSMHRTGEASPLHF. DNA of the CDR3: TGTGCCAGCAGTATGCACCGGACAGGGGAGGCCTCACCCCTCCACTTT.

The rearrangement joins TRBV10-2 to TRBJ2-5; 11 bases line up with TRBD2. Germline V gives CDR1 WSHSY, CDR2 SAAADI. There are 15 residues in the CDR3. With 6 bases clipped from V and 4 bases from J, the junction kept 7 bases outside the gene matches. CDR3 loop: CASRLAGASGETQYF. The CDR3 bases are TGCGCCAGCAGACTAGCGGGAGCCTCAGGAGAGACCCAGTACTTC.

The rearrangement links TRBV19 to TRBJ1-2; D may be TRBD1 (6 bases). The CDR3 sequence is 13 residues long. The germline gives CDR1 LNHDA, CDR2 SQIVND (reference sequence). The V gene lost 3 bases and the J gene lost 8 bases, with 13 bases spanning the gap. The CDR3 spells CASSIQGLGGYTF. Written as DNA, the CDR3 is TGTGCCAGTAGTATCCAGGGGCTTGGAGGCTACACCTTC.

V and J are TRBV4-3 and TRBJ2-5; no clear D gene. This CDR3 has 15 amino acids. V shed 0 bases and J shed 2 bases, with 10 bases lying between them. Germline lookup yields CDR1 LGHNA and CDR2 YSLEER. The CDR3 spells CASSQDGQNQETQYF. The CDR3, as DNA: TGCGCCAGCAGCCAAGATGGTCAGAATCAAGAGACCCAGTACTTC.

A few counts support this clone. The J gene is TRBJ2-6, the V gene TRBV2; D unresolved. From germline, CDR1 is SNHLY and CDR2 FYNNEI. The CDR3 spans 15 residues. V lost 3 bases to trimming and J lost 2 bases, with 8 bases between them. The CDR3 is CASSDSQTGANVLTF. The CDR3 bases are TGTGCCAGCAGTGACTCACAGACTGGGGCCAACGTCCTGACTTTC.

Only a few counts were recorded for this clone. The V gene is TRBV9, the J gene TRBJ1-1; perhaps TRBD1 as D (5 bases). Trimming removed 4 bases at V and 1 base at J, with 11 bases between. CDR1 and CDR2 from the germline V gene are SGDLS and YYNGEE. The CDR3 consists of 14 residues. CDR3 sequence reads: CASSPLGQNTEAFF. As DNA, the CDR3 is TGTGCCAGCAGCCCCCTCGGACAGAACACTGAAGCTTTCTTT.

The rearrangement uses TRBV5-4 and TRBJ2-3; 9 nucleotides match TRBD2. The CDR3 sequence is 16 residues long. The ends lost 0 bases at V and 6 bases at J; junction bases unmatched: 8. Germline-derived CDR1 and CDR2 are SGHNT and YYREEE (reference sequence). The CDR3: CASSLVIAGVGDTQYF. CDR3 bases: TGTGCCAGCAGCTTGGTTATAGCGGGAGTGGGGGATACGCAGTATTTT. Supplemented by reference TRBV5-4 and TRBJ2-3, the full variable domain reads ETGVTQSPTHLIKTRGQQVTLRCSSQSGHNTVSWYQQALGQGPQFIFQYYREEENGRGNFPPRFSGLQFPNYSSELNVNALELDDSALYLCASSLVIAGVGDTQYFGPGTRLTVL.

The genes are TRBV6-5 and TRBJ1-5; no definite D call. Trimming stripped 6 bases from V and 0 bases from J, with 6 bases between. This CDR3 is built from 13 residues. The germline gives CDR1 MNHEY, CDR2 SVGAGI. CDR3 bases: TGTGCCAGCAGCCGGGATAGCAATCAGCCCCAGCATTTT. Translation: CASSRDSNQPQHF.